The rows below give T cell receptor beta chains drawn from one sample of a study of blood T cell repertoires in COVID-19. Here immunoSEQ multiplex PCR was the method, and the copy in TCRdb shows in-frame clones only, minus some. This table has 130,000 to 150,000 clones, around nine tenths appearing once. Sequenced: peripheral blood. These receptor sequences come from a woman aged 50 to 60 with active or convalescent COVID-19. CDR3s include the opening cysteine and the closing phenylalanine or tryptophan. D genes are given only for firm matches. Clone sizes are given selectively: once, few, many, or a class where the clone is expanded.

j_call: TRBJ1-1
v_call: TRBV7-2
d_call: NA
clone_size: NA
cdr3_nt: TGTGCCAGCAGCTTGGACAGATTGAACACTGAAGCTTTCTTT
cdr3_aa: CASSLDRLNTEAFF

j_call: TRBJ2-3
v_call: TRBV30
d_call: NA
clone_size: once
cdr3_nt: TGTGCCTGGAGTGCAGGACTTAACACAGATACGCAGTATTTT
cdr3_aa: CAWSAGLNTDTQYF

j_call: TRBJ1-1
v_call: TRBV4-3
d_call: NA
clone_size: NA
cdr3_nt: TGCGCCAGCAGATTACAGGGCAGCACTGAAGCTTTCTTT
cdr3_aa: CASRLQGSTEAFF

j_call: TRBJ2-1
v_call: TRBV12-5
d_call: NA
clone_size: NA
cdr3_nt: TGTGCTAGTGGTCAAGCGGGTAACTCCTACAATGAGCAGTTCTTC
cdr3_aa: CASGQAGNSYNEQFF

j_call: TRBJ2-7
v_call: TRBV3-1/TRBV3-2
d_call: TRBD2
clone_size: NA
cdr3_nt: TGTGCCAGCAGCCAACGTTTGCGGGGGGCCACCTACGAGCAGTACTTC
cdr3_aa: CASSQRLRGATYEQYF

j_call: TRBJ1-2
v_call: TRBV12-3/TRBV12-4
d_call: NA
clone_size: NA
cdr3_nt: TGTGCCAGCAGTTTTATGTCCGGGGATGGCTACACCTTC
cdr3_aa: CASSFMSGDGYTF

j_call: TRBJ2-3
v_call: TRBV15
d_call: NA
clone_size: NA
cdr3_nt: TGTGCCACCAGCAGGAGACTAGGGGGAGGGACAGATACGCAGTATTTT
cdr3_aa: CATSRRLGGGTDTQYF

j_call: TRBJ2-7
v_call: TRBV5-1
d_call: TRBD1
clone_size: NA
cdr3_nt: TGCGCCAGCAGCTTGGAGGGACAGGTCACCTACGAGCAGTACTTC
cdr3_aa: CASSLEGQVTYEQYF

j_call: TRBJ2-3
v_call: TRBV2
d_call: NA
clone_size: NA
cdr3_nt: TGTGCCAGCAGTTCCGGACTAACAGATACGCAGTATTTT
cdr3_aa: CASSSGLTDTQYF

j_call: TRBJ2-5
v_call: TRBV2
d_call: TRBD2
clone_size: NA
cdr3_nt: TGTGCCACCAAAACCCCGATAGCGGGAGTTCAAGAAGAGACCCAGTACTTC
cdr3_aa: CATKTPIAGVQEETQYF

j_call: TRBJ2-1
v_call: TRBV3-1/TRBV3-2
d_call: TRBD1
clone_size: NA
cdr3_nt: TGTGCCAGCAGCCAAGAGAAGACAGGGAACAATGAGCAGTTCTTC
cdr3_aa: CASSQEKTGNNEQFF

j_call: TRBJ2-3
v_call: TRBV4-3
d_call: NA
clone_size: NA
cdr3_nt: TGCGCCAGCAGCCAAGTCTTGGCCACAGATACGCAGTATTTT
cdr3_aa: CASSQVLATDTQYF

j_call: TRBJ2-7
v_call: TRBV18
d_call: TRBD2
clone_size: NA
cdr3_nt: TGTGCCAGCTCACGCGGGAGGGCCAACGAGCAGTACTTC
cdr3_aa: CASSRGRANEQYF

j_call: TRBJ1-1
v_call: TRBV6-5
d_call: TRBD1
clone_size: NA
cdr3_nt: TGTGCCAGCAGTTACGGGACAGGGAATCCGAACACTGAAGCTTTCTTT
cdr3_aa: CASSYGTGNPNTEAFF

j_call: TRBJ2-7
v_call: TRBV5-1
d_call: TRBD2
clone_size: few
cdr3_nt: TGCGCCAGCAGCGTAGGGACTAGCTTCTACGAGCAGTACTTC
cdr3_aa: CASSVGTSFYEQYF

j_call: TRBJ2-7
v_call: TRBV7-2
d_call: TRBD2
clone_size: NA
cdr3_nt: TGTGCCAGCAGCCCAGCCCGGACTAGCTGGGTCTTC
cdr3_aa: CASSPARTSWVF

j_call: TRBJ2-3
v_call: TRBV9
d_call: NA
clone_size: NA
cdr3_nt: TGTGCCAGCAGCGTAGTTGGGGGGAGTTGGGATACGCAGTATTTT
cdr3_aa: CASSVVGGSWDTQYF

j_call: TRBJ1-2
v_call: TRBV20-1
d_call: TRBD1
clone_size: NA
cdr3_nt: TGCAGTGCTAGTGAGGGGGCTAATGGCTACACCTTC
cdr3_aa: CSASEGANGYTF

j_call: TRBJ2-5
v_call: TRBV7-9
d_call: TRBD2
clone_size: NA
cdr3_nt: TGTGCCAGCAGCCCGGGGGGGCCTCAAGAGACCCAGTACTTC
cdr3_aa: CASSPGGPQETQYF

j_call: TRBJ2-2
v_call: TRBV18
d_call: TRBD2
clone_size: few
cdr3_nt: TGTGCCAGCTCACCACGGCTGGGAGGGGACACCGGGGAGCTGTTTTTT
cdr3_aa: CASSPRLGGDTGELFF

j_call: TRBJ1-1
v_call: TRBV29-1
d_call: TRBD1
clone_size: NA
cdr3_nt: TGCAGCGTCCACCAAAGGTCAGGGGGCTGGAACACTGAAGCTTTCTTT
cdr3_aa: CSVHQRSGGWNTEAFF

j_call: TRBJ1-5
v_call: TRBV4-1
d_call: NA
clone_size: NA
cdr3_nt: TGCGCCAGCAGCCAAGGTCCCGGACAGCTCATCAATCAGCCCCAGCATTTT
cdr3_aa: CASSQGPGQLINQPQHF

j_call: TRBJ2-3
v_call: TRBV7-3
d_call: TRBD2
clone_size: NA
cdr3_nt: TGTGCCAGCAGCTTAACCCCCGGGACTAGCGGAAATACGCAGTATTTT
cdr3_aa: CASSLTPGTSGNTQYF

j_call: TRBJ2-2
v_call: TRBV10-2
d_call: TRBD2
clone_size: NA
cdr3_nt: TGCGCCAGCAGTGAATCTAGCGGGAGCCCCGGGGAGCTGTTTTTT
cdr3_aa: CASSESSGSPGELFF

j_call: TRBJ2-1
v_call: TRBV7-3
d_call: TRBD2
clone_size: NA
cdr3_nt: TGTGCCAGCAGCTTAATAGCGGGGTACTACAATGAGCAGTTCTTC
cdr3_aa: CASSLIAGYYNEQFF

j_call: TRBJ2-5
v_call: TRBV3-1/TRBV3-2
d_call: NA
clone_size: once
cdr3_nt: TGTGCCAGCAGCCAAGCCGCAGAACAAGAGACCCAGTACTTC
cdr3_aa: CASSQAAEQETQYF

j_call: TRBJ1-2
v_call: TRBV5-6
d_call: NA
clone_size: NA
cdr3_nt: TGTGCCAGCAGCGGGCGGTGGACAGTCTATGGCTACACCTTC
cdr3_aa: CASSGRWTVYGYTF

j_call: TRBJ2-7
v_call: TRBV30
d_call: NA
clone_size: NA
cdr3_nt: TGTGCCTGGGGTCGGGTTGACGAGCAGTACTTC
cdr3_aa: CAWGRVDEQYF

j_call: TRBJ2-3
v_call: TRBV5-5
d_call: NA
clone_size: once
cdr3_nt: TGTGCCAGCATTAACCAGGCAGGAACAGATACGCAGTATTTT
cdr3_aa: CASINQAGTDTQYF

j_call: TRBJ1-1
v_call: TRBV6-5
d_call: NA
clone_size: NA
cdr3_nt: TGTGCCAGCAGTCAGACTCAAGGGGTTGAAGCTTTCTTT
cdr3_aa: CASSQTQGVEAFF

j_call: TRBJ1-2
v_call: TRBV19
d_call: TRBD1
clone_size: NA
cdr3_nt: TGTGCCAGTAAAATTGAGGGGGCTGGCTATGGCTACACCTTC
cdr3_aa: CASKIEGAGYGYTF

j_call: TRBJ2-7
v_call: TRBV11-2
d_call: TRBD2
clone_size: NA
cdr3_nt: TGTGCCAGCAGCTTTGAGCTAGCGGGCGCCTACGAGCAGTACTTC
cdr3_aa: CASSFELAGAYEQYF

j_call: TRBJ2-7
v_call: TRBV11-2
d_call: TRBD2
clone_size: NA
cdr3_nt: TGTGCCAGCAGCCCCGCGGGGGGGTCCTACGAGCAGTACTTC
cdr3_aa: CASSPAGGSYEQYF

j_call: TRBJ1-1
v_call: TRBV28
d_call: NA
clone_size: NA
cdr3_nt: TGTGCCAGCAGTTCCCCCCTCGGGGCGGGGTTCCCTGAAGCTTTCTTT
cdr3_aa: CASSSPLGAGFPEAFF

j_call: TRBJ2-3
v_call: TRBV30
d_call: NA
clone_size: NA
cdr3_nt: TGTGCCTGGGCCCCGGGACTTGGCACAGATACGCAGTATTTT
cdr3_aa: CAWAPGLGTDTQYF

j_call: TRBJ2-7
v_call: TRBV6-5
d_call: NA
clone_size: NA
cdr3_nt: TGTGCCAGCAGCGTAGGGGGGGGTGTCGAGCAGTACTTC
cdr3_aa: CASSVGGGVEQYF

j_call: TRBJ1-2
v_call: TRBV27
d_call: NA
clone_size: NA
cdr3_nt: TGTGCCAGCAGTTTGAGAGGGGGTGACTATGGCTACACCTTC
cdr3_aa: CASSLRGGDYGYTF

j_call: TRBJ1-1
v_call: TRBV4-3
d_call: TRBD1
clone_size: NA
cdr3_nt: TGCGCCAGCAGCCAAGGTTTGGGACAGGACACTGAAGCTTTCTTT
cdr3_aa: CASSQGLGQDTEAFF

j_call: TRBJ2-2
v_call: TRBV4-3
d_call: NA
clone_size: NA
cdr3_nt: TGCGCCAGCAGCCAAGATTGGGGAACAGGGTCCGGGGAGCTGTTTTTT
cdr3_aa: CASSQDWGTGSGELFF

j_call: TRBJ1-2
v_call: TRBV4-3
d_call: TRBD1
clone_size: once
cdr3_nt: TGCGCCAGCAGCCAGAAAGGACAGGGAGACTATGGCTACACCTTC
cdr3_aa: CASSQKGQGDYGYTF

j_call: TRBJ2-1
v_call: TRBV5-1
d_call: TRBD1
clone_size: NA
cdr3_nt: TGCGCCAGCAGCTTAGGTACAGGGGAGTTCTTC
cdr3_aa: CASSLGTGEFF

j_call: TRBJ2-3
v_call: TRBV6-4
d_call: NA
clone_size: NA
cdr3_nt: TGTGCCAGCAGTGACTCGGATCAGCCACAAGCGGTCCCGCAGTATTTT
cdr3_aa: CASSDSDQPQAVPQYF

j_call: TRBJ2-1
v_call: TRBV11-3
d_call: TRBD2
clone_size: few
cdr3_nt: TGTGCCAGCAGCTTATCGCCTAGCGGCTACAATGAGCAGTTCTTC
cdr3_aa: CASSLSPSGYNEQFF

j_call: TRBJ1-5
v_call: TRBV2
d_call: NA
clone_size: NA
cdr3_nt: TGTGCCAGCAGTGGCAGGGAAGTGGCTCAGCCCCAGCATTTT
cdr3_aa: CASSGREVAQPQHF

j_call: TRBJ2-6
v_call: TRBV19
d_call: NA
clone_size: NA
cdr3_nt: TGTGCCAGTACCTACTCTGGGGCCAACGTCCTGACTTTC
cdr3_aa: CASTYSGANVLTF

j_call: TRBJ1-2
v_call: TRBV28
d_call: NA
clone_size: NA
cdr3_nt: TGTGCCAGCAGTACCGCAGGGGCTAACTATGGCTACACCTTC
cdr3_aa: CASSTAGANYGYTF